Below are 15 T cell receptor beta chains sequenced from a single sample in a study of blood T cell repertoires in COVID-19. Method: immunoSEQ multiplex PCR; TCRdb's copy keeps in-frame clones and lacks some. The profile shows a few hundred thousand clones, approximately 90% of them singletons. The sample consisted of PBMCs or T cells enriched from blood (not recorded which). Receptor source: a man in his thirties or forties who had recovered from COVID-19.

This clone has only one observation. V usage is TRBV10-3 and J usage is TRBJ2-5; tentative D call: TRBD1 (5 bases). Trimming pared 2 bases from V and 5 bases from J, leaving 15 bases between. This CDR3 spans 15 amino acids. Looked up from germline, CDR1 is ENHRY and CDR2 is SYGVKD. CDR3: CAISEGKQDRETQYF. The CDR3 nucleotides are TGTGCCATCAGTGAGGGGAAACAGGATAGGGAGACCCAGTACTTC.

The rearrangement links TRBV10-2 to TRBJ2-2; 7 positions match TRBD1. The CDR3 is 14 amino acids. Germline V gene lookup returns CDR1 WSHSY and CDR2 SAAADI. Trimming took 2 bases from V and 7 from J; bases not matched to a gene: 4. The CDR3 spells CASSERGQGGELFF. The CDR3 bases are TGCGCCAGCAGTGAGAGGGGGCAGGGCGGGGAGCTGTTTTTT.

This chain links TRBV28 with TRBJ2-4, with D unresolved. Trimming removed 6 bases from V and 9 bases from J, with 15 bases in between. Germline values: CDR1 MDHEN, CDR2 SYDVKM. This CDR3 is 13 amino acids long. DNA of the CDR3: TGTGCCAGCAGCCCGGTAGAGGATGGCATTCAGTACTTC. Translating gives CASSPVEDGIQYF.

This chain links TRBV25-1 with TRBJ1-2; 8 nucleotides line up with TRBD1. Germline CDR1 and CDR2: MGHDK and SYGVNS. Losses at the gene ends were 3 bases for V and 3 bases for J; bases not matched to a gene: 9. CDR3 size: 16 residues. Written as DNA, the CDR3 is TGTGCCAGCAGTGAGCCCGGACAGGGAATGGACTATGGCTACACCTTC. This sequence encodes CASSEPGQGMDYGYTF.

The chain links TRBV15 to TRBJ2-1, with 9 bases matching TRBD1. Germline lookup yields CDR1 LNHNV and CDR2 YYDKDF (reference sequence). The V gene end was trimmed by 1 base and the J gene end by 6 bases; junction bases not matched to a gene: 10. The CDR3 has 17 amino acids. The CDR3 DNA reads TGTGCCACCAGCAGAGTTTCAGGACAGGGGAAGGGCAATGAGCAGTTCTTC. Translated: CATSRVSGQGKGNEQFF.

The chain has TRBV24-1 and TRBJ2-1; no clear D. Looked up from germline, CDR1 is KGHDR and CDR2 is SFDVKD. Trimming pared 2 bases from V and 4 bases from J, leaving 11 bases between. The CDR3 has 15 amino acids. The CDR3 nucleotides are TGTGCCACCAGTGATTCTGGCCACCCATACAATGAGCAGTTCTTC. This gives the protein CATSDSGHPYNEQFF.

Here the CDR3 reads CASAPAGANYGYTF. The CDR3 DNA is TGTGCCAGCGCCCCTGCGGGTGCTAACTATGGCTACACCTTC. The rearrangement links TRBV9 to TRBJ1-2; D is undetermined. Germline CDR1 SGDLS, CDR2 YYNGEE. Deletions cut 7 bases from V and 0 bases from J, with 13 bases between. There are 14 residues in the CDR3.

The rearrangement uses TRBV19 and TRBJ2-3; D is unclear. V dropped 3 bases and J dropped 2 bases, with 6 bases sitting between them. Germline CDR1 reads LNHDA; CDR2 reads SQIVND (reference sequence). CDR3 length: 13 residues. The CDR3 is CASSMSNTDTQYF. DNA for the CDR3: TGTGCCAGTAGTATGTCTAACACAGATACGCAGTATTTT.

DNA for the CDR3: TGCAGCGTGGTATACAGGGAAGGATCCCTCCACTTT. Translated: CSVVYREGSLHF. The rearrangement joins TRBV29-1 to TRBJ1-6, with D perhaps TRBD1 (6 bases). From germline, CDR1 is SQVTM and CDR2 ANQGSEA. CDR3 length: 12 residues. V dropped 6 bases and J dropped 14 bases, with 17 bases sitting between them.

This rearrangement joins TRBV7-9 to TRBJ1-2; the match to TRBD1 covers 11 bases. CDR1 and CDR2 (germline): SEHNR, FQNEAQ (reference sequence). The CDR3 is 17 residues long. J was trimmed by 4 bases and V by 5 bases; bases with no gene match: 12. The chain's CDR3 is CASSGTGQGEIRYGYTF. The CDR3 DNA sequence: TGTGCCAGCAGCGGGACGGGACAGGGGGAAATACGCTATGGCTACACCTTC.

This clone was counted a few times. The chain joins TRBV13 to TRBJ1-6; D might be TRBD1 (6 bases). The CDR3 consists of 19 residues. The V gene's germline CDR1 is PRHDT and CDR2 FYEKMQ (reference sequence). V lost 2 bases and J lost 8, with 25 bases in between. CDR3 sequence (DNA): TGTGCCAGCAGCTTAACCGCCACTGGGCCTGGGGGCGGTGATTCACCCCTCCACTTT. It encodes CASSLTATGPGGGDSPLHF.

This sequence joins TRBV7-9 and TRBJ1-1; possible D gene TRBD1, 6 bases. V gave up 5 bases and J gave up 6 bases, with 22 bases separating them. The CDR3 is 16 amino acids. CDR1 and CDR2 (germline): SEHNR, FQNEAQ (reference sequence). The CDR3 is CASSQGDKPRFAEAFF. The CDR3, as DNA: TGTGCCAGCAGCCAAGGGGACAAGCCGCGCTTCGCTGAAGCTTTCTTT.

V gene TRBV4-1 combines with J gene TRBJ2-1; 13 nucleotides agree with TRBD2. J was trimmed by 7 bases and V by 0 bases; bases with no gene match: 6. CDR1 and CDR2 from the germline V gene are MGHRA and YSYEKL. The CDR3 covers 17 residues. CDR3 residues: CASSQESLGLAGNEQFF. The CDR3, as DNA: TGCGCCAGCAGCCAAGAATCTCTGGGACTAGCGGGAAATGAGCAGTTCTTC.

This clone was seen a few times. The CDR3 is CASSFGQGARQPQHF. The CDR3 coding sequence is TGTGCCAGCAGCTTCGGGCAGGGGGCAAGGCAGCCCCAGCATTTT. The genes are TRBV5-6 and TRBJ1-5; 8 bases fit TRBD1. With 2 bases clipped from V and 7 bases from J, the junction kept 8 bases outside the gene matches. CDR3 size: 15 residues. Germline V CDR1 and CDR2: SGHDT, YYEEEE.

The CDR3 nucleotides are TGTGCCAGCAGCCAACGCGGGACTATCCAGAATGGCTACACCTTC. This codes for CASSQRGTIQNGYTF. The V and J genes are TRBV3-1 (or the pseudogene TRBV3-2) and TRBJ1-2; tentatively, D is TRBD1 (5 bases). The V gene lost 2 bases and the J gene lost 6 bases, with 16 bases spanning the gap. CDR1 LGHDT and CDR2 YNNKEL come from the germline V gene (reference sequence). The CDR3 has 15 amino acids.